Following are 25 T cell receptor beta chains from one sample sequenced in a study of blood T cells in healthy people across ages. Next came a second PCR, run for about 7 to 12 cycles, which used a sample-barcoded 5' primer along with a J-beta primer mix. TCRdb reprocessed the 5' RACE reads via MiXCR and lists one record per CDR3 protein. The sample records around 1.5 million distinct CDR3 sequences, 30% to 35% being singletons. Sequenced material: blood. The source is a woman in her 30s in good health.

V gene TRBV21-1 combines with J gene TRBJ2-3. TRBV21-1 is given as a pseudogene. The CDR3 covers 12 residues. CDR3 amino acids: CASSKDGDTQYF. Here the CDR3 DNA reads TGTGCCAGCAGCAAAGACGGGGATACGCAGTATTTT.

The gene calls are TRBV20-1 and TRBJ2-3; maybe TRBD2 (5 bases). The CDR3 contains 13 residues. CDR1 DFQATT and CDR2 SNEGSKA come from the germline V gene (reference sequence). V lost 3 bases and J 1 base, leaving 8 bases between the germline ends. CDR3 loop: CSARAGRTDTQYF. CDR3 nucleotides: TGCAGTGCTAGGGCGGGCCGCACAGATACGCAGTATTTT.

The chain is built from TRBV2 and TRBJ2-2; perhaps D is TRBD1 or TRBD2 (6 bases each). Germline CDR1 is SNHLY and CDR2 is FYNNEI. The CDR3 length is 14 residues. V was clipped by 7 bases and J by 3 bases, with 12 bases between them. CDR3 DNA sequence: TGTGCCAGCATCGGGGGCGAGGACACCGGGGAGCTGTTTTTT. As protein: CASIGGEDTGELFF.

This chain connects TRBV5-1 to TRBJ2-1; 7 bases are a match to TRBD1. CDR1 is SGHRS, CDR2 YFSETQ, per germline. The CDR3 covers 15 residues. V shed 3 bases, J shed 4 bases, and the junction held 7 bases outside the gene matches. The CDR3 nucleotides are TGCGCCAGCAGCTCAGCCGGGACAGAGTACAATGAGCAGTTCTTC. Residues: CASSSAGTEYNEQFF.

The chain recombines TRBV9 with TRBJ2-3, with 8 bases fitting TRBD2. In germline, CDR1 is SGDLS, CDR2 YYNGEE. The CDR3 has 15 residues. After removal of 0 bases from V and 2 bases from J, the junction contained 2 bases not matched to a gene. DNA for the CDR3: TGTGCCAGCAGCGTAGTAGCGGGGACCACAGATACGCAGTATTTT. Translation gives CASSVVAGTTDTQYF.

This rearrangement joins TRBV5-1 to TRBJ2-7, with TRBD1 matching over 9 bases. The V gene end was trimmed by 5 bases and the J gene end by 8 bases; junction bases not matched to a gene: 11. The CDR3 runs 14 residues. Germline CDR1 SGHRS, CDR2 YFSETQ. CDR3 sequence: CASSMAGDRVKQYF. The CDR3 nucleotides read TGCGCCAGCAGTATGGCCGGGGACAGGGTAAAGCAGTACTTC.

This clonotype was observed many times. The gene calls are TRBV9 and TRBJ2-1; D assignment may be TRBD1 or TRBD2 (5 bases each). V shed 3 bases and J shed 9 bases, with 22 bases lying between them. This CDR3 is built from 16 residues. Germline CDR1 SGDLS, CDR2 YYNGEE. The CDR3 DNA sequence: TGTGCCAGCAGCGCCGTCCGGGGCCCCCCAGCCACTGAGCAGTTCTTC. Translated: CASSAVRGPPATEQFF.

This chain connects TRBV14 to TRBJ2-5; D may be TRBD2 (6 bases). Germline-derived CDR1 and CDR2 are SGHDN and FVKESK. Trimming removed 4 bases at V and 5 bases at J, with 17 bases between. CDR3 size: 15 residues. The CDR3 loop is CASSPGLRLGETQYF. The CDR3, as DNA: TGTGCCAGCAGCCCGGGACTGCGCCTGGGTGAGACCCAGTACTTC.

This CDR3 reads CSASGGNEKLFF. The CDR3 region has the DNA TGCAGCGCCAGTGGGGGGAATGAAAAACTGTTTTTT. The chain is built from TRBV29-1 and TRBJ1-4, with D possibly matching TRBD1 (5 bases). Per germline, CDR1 SQVTM and CDR2 ANQGSEA. The CDR3 is made up of 12 amino acids. Deletions cut 7 bases from V and 5 bases from J, with 11 bases between. Full variable domain (remainder filled in from reference TRBV29-1 and TRBJ1-4): SAVISQKPSRDICQRGTSLTIQCQVDSQVTMMFWYRQQPGQSLTLIATANQGSEATYESGFVIDKFPISRPNLTFSTLTVSNMSPEDSSIYLCSASGGNEKLFFGSGTQLSVL.

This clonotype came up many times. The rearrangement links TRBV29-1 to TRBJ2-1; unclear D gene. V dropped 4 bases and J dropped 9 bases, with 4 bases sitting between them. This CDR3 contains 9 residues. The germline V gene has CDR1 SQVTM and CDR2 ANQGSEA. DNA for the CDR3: TGCAGCGTTGGTAGTGAGCAGTTCTTC. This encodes CSVGSEQFF.

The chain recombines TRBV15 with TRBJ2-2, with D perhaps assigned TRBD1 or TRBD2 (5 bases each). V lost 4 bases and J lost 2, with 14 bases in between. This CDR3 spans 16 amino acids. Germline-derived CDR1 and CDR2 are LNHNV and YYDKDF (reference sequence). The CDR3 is CATSTFGGTNTGELFF. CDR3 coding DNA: TGTGCCACCAGCACCTTTGGGGGAACAAACACCGGGGAGCTGTTTTTT.

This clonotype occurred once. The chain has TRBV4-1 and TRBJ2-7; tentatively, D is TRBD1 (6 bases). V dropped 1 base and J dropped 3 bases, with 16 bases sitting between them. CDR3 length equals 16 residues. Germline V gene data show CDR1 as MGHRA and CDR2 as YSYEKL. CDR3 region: CASSQGPGAKFYEQYF. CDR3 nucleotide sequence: TGCGCCAGCAGCCAAGGTCCAGGGGCGAAGTTCTACGAGCAGTACTTC.

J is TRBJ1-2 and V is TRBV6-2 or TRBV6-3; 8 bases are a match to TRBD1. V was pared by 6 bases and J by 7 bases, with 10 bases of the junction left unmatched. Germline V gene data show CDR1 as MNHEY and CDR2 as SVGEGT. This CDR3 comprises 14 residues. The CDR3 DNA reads TGTGCCAGCAGACTGGGACAGGACGGTCTTGGCTACACCTTC. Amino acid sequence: CASRLGQDGLGYTF.

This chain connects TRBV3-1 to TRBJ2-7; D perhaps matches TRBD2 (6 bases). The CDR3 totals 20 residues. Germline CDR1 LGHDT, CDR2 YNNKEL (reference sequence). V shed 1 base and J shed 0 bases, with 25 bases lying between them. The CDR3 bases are TGTGCCAGCAGCCAAGGAAGGGCCTTTGGTTGGACTAACGTCTCCTACGAGCAGTACTTC. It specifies CASSQGRAFGWTNVSYEQYF.

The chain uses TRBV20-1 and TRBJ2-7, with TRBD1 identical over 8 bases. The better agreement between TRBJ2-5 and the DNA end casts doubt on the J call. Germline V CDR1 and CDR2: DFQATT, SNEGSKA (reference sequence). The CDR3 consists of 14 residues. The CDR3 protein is CSAREGQGLETQYF. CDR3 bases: TGCAGTGCTAGAGAAGGACAGGGCCTCGAGACCCAGTACTTC.

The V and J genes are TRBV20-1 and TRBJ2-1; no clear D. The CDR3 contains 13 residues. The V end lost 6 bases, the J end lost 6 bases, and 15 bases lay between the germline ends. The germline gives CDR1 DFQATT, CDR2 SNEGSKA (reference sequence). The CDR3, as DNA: TGCAGTGCCCTCGCGGCGGAGTGCAATGAGCAGTTCTTC. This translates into CSALAAECNEQFF.

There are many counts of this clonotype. Here the CDR3 DNA reads TGTGCCAGCAGATTACCGGGACAAAATAATTCACCCCTCCACTTT. This codes for CASRLPGQNNSPLHF. The chain links TRBV27 to TRBJ1-6, with D possibly being TRBD1 (6 bases). This CDR3 comprises 15 residues. V lost 6 bases to trimming and J lost 5 bases, with 14 bases between them. Germline lookup yields CDR1 MNHEY and CDR2 SMNVEV (reference sequence).

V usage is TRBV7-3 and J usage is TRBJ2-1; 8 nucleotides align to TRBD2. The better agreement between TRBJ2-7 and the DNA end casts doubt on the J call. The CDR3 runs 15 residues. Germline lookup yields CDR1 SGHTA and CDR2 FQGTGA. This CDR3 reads CASSYYGGDYNEQYF. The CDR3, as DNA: TGTGCCAGCAGCTACTACGGGGGGGACTACAATGAGCAGTACTTC.

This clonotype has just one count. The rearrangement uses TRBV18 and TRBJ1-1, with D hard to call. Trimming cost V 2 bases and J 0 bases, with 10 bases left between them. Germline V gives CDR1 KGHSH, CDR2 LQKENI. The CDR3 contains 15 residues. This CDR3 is CASSPLRTVNTEAFF. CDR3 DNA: TGTGCCAGCTCACCATTAAGGACGGTGAACACTGAAGCTTTCTTT.

CDR3 in DNA: TGTGCCTGGAGTGGGCGGACCCAGTACTTC. This codes for CAWSGRTQYF. The chain is built from TRBV30 and TRBJ2-5, with D unresolved. This CDR3 has 10 residues. Between the trimmed V and J ends, which lost 1 base and 7 bases, there was a span of 4 bases. Germline V gives CDR1 GTSNPN, CDR2 SVGIG (reference sequence).

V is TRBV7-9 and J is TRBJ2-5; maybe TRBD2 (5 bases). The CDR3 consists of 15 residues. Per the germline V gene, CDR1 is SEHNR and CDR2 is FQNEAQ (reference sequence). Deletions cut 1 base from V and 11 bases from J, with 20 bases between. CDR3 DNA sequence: TGTGCCAGCAGCTTAGGGCCAGCGGAGATCGATGAGCAGTACTTC. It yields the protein CASSLGPAEIDEQYF.

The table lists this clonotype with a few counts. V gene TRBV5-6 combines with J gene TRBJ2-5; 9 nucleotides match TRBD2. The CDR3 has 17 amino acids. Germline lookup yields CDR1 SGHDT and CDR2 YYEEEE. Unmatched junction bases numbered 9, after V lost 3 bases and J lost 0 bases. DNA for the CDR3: TGTGCCAGCAGCTATCAAGCGGGGGGTCGGTACCAAGAGACCCAGTACTTC. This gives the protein CASSYQAGGRYQETQYF. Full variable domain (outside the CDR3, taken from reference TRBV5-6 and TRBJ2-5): DAGVTQSPTHLIKTRGQQVTLRCSPKSGHDTVSWYQQALGQGPQFIFQYYEEEERQRGNFPDRFSGHQFPNYSSELNVNALLLGDSALYLCASSYQAGGRYQETQYFGPGTRLLVL.

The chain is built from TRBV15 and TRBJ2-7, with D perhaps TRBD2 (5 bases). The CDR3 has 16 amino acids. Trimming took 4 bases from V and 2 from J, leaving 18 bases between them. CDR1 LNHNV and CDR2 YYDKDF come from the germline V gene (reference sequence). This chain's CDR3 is CATSMLAGPRPYEQYF. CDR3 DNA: TGTGCCACCAGCATGCTAGCCGGGCCCCGGCCCTACGAGCAGTACTTC.

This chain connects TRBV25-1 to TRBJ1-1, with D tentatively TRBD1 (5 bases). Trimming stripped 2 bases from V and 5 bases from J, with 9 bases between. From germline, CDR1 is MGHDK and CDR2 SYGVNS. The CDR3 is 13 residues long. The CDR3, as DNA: TGTGCCAGCAGTGAACGGGGGAGGACTGAAGCTTTCTTT. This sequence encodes CASSERGRTEAFF. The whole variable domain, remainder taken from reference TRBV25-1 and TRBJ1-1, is EADIYQTPRYLVIGTGKKITLECSQTMGHDKMYWYQQDPGMELHLIHYSYGVNSTEKGDLSSESTVSRIRTEHFPLTLESARPSHTSQYLCASSERGRTEAFFGQGTRLTVV.

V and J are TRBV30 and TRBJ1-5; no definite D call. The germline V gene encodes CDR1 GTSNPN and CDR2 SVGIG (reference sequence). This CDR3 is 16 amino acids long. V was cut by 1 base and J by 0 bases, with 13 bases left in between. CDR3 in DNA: TGTGCCTGGAGTGGGAACCAGTATTATAGCAATCAGCCCCAGCATTTT. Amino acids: CAWSGNQYYSNQPQHF.